This T cell receptor (beta chain) was sequenced during a study of control samples from healthy donors and cancer patients. The CDR3 extends over 12 amino acids. Germline CDR1 SQVTM, CDR2 ANQGSEA. With 7 bases clipped from V and 8 bases from J, the junction kept 10 bases outside the gene matches. Clones were read by immunoSEQ multiplex PCR, and TCRdb kept only the in-frame ones, dropping some. This table has around 93,000 clones, around 90% appearing once. This receptor was identified in a human donor in good health. The donor label of this sample is uncertain. The chain recombines TRBV29-1 with TRBJ1-2; TRBD1 matches at 7 bases. Sequenced input: blood. Here the CDR3 reads CSARGQTGGYTF. The CDR3 region has the DNA TGCAGCGCCAGGGGACAGACTGGGGGCTACACCTTC.